The sequence of this T cell receptor beta chain was determined in a study of identical twins. This clonotype has a handful of counts. Its antigen is not known. Template switching added a universal primer site, and cDNA bore unique molecular identifiers. TCRdb reanalysed the 5' RACE reads using MiXCR and keeps one entry per CDR3 protein. The profile shows about 390,000 distinct CDR3 sequences, approximately 8.7% of them singletons. Study conclusions and caveats: Modelling underestimated the level of out-of-frame TCR alpha sharing observed in monozygotic twins. Fewer insertions marked abundant cord blood beta clonotypes; young adult naive trended weakly, memory not at all. In drawing conclusions, the study used cross-sectional statistical analysis and did not follow the same donors.

Sequencing was done on a sample of naive T cells sorted from blood. The origin of this receptor is a woman between 50 and 59 years old in good health.

CDR3 nucleotide sequence: TGTGCCAGCAGTATCGCGGCTCCCCCCCTAATGAACACTGAAGCTTTCTTT. It codes for CASSIAAPPLMNTEAFF. The V call is TRBV27, the J call TRBJ1-1; D is uncertain. The CDR3 has 17 amino acids. Per germline, CDR1 MNHEY and CDR2 SMNVEV (reference sequence). Trimming took off 5 bases at V and 0 bases at J, with 19 bases between the two ends.